The T cell receptor beta chain described here comes from a study of graft-versus-host responses after intestinal transplantation. Across the study: All recipients were given anti-thymocyte globulin induction, and tacrolimus and steroids were then administered for 3 to 4 years.

About this clone itself: The antigen is not known.

Clones were read by immunoSEQ multiplex PCR, and TCRdb kept only the in-frame ones, dropping some. The sample gives around 100,000 clones, about 90% of which show up once; approximately 0.88% is in the top ten. Germline V gene sequence: CDR1 MGHDK, CDR2 SYGVNS. The CDR3 sequence is 15 residues long. With 2 bases clipped from V and 9 bases from J, the junction kept 7 bases outside the gene matches. General observations from the study: Declining HvG levels early post-transplant were linked to peak circulating GvH clone levels. High graft-versus-host to host-versus-graft clonal ratios were seen in allografts of patients with graft-donor T cell macrochimerism. Researchers found GvH clones in recipient marrow, and some showed up first in ileum or blood.

Material: unstimulated CD4+ T cells sorted from spleen or lymph node cells, obtained before intestinal transplant. This chain links TRBV25-1 with TRBJ1-6, with TRBD1 matching over 7 bases. This receptor was obtained from a human donor who received an intestinal transplant. This CDR3 reads CASSEIDRESSPLHF. CDR3 sequence (DNA): TGTGCCAGCAGTGAAATCGACAGGGAGAGTTCACCCCTCCACTTT.